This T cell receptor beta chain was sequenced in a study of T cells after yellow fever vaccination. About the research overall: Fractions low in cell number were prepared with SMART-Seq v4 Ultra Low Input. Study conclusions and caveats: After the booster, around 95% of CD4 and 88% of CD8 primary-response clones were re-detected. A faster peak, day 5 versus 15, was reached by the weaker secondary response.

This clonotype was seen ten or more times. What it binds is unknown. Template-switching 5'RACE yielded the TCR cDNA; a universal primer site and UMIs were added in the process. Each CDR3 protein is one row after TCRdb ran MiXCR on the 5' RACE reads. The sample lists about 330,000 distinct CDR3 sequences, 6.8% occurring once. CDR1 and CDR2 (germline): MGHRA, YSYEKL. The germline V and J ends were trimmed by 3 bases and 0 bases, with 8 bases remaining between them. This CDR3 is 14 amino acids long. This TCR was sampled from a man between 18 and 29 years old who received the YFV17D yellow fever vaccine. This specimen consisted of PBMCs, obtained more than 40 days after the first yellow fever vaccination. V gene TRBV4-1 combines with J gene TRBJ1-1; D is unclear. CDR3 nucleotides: TGCGCCAGCAGCCAGGGGTCTTTGAACACTGAAGCTTTCTTT. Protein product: CASSQGSLNTEAFF.